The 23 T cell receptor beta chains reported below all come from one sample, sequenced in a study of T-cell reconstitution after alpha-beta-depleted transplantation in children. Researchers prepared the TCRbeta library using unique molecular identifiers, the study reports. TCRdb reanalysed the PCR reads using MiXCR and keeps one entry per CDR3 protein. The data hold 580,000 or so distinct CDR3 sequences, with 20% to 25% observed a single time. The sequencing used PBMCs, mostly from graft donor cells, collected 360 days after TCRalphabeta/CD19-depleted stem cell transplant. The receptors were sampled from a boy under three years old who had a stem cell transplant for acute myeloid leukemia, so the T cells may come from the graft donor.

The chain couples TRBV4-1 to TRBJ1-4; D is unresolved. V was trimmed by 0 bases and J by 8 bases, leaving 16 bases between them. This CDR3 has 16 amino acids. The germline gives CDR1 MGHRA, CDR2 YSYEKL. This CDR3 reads CASSQEARERSEKLFF. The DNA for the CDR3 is TGCGCCAGCAGCCAAGAGGCTAGGGAGCGGAGCGAAAAACTGTTTTTT.

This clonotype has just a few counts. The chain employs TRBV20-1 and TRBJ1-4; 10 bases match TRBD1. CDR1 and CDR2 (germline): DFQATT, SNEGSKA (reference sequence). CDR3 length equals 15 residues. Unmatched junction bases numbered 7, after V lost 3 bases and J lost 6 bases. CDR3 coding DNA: TGCAGTGCTAGTGAGAGGGACAGGGGATATGAAAAACTGTTTTTT. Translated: CSASERDRGYEKLFF.

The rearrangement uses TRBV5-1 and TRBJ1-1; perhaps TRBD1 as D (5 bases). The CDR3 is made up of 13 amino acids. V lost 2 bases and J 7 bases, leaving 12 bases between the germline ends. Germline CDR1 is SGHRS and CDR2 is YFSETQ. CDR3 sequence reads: CASSLFQGVEAFF. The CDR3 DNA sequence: TGCGCCAGCAGCTTATTCCAGGGAGTTGAAGCTTTCTTT.

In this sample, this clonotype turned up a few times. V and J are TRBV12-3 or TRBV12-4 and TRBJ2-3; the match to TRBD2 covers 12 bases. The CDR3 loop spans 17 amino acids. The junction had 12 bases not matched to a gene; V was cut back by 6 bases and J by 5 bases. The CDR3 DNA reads TGTGCCAGCAGCCGCCGACTAGCGGGGGCCCCGGGAGATACGCAGTATTTT. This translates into CASSRRLAGAPGDTQYF.

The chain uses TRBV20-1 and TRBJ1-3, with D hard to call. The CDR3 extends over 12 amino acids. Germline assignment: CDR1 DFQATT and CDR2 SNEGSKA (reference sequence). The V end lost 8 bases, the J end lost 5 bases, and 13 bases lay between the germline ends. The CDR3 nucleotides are TGCAGTCTCCAGACACCTAGAAACACCATATATTTT. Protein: CSLQTPRNTIYF.

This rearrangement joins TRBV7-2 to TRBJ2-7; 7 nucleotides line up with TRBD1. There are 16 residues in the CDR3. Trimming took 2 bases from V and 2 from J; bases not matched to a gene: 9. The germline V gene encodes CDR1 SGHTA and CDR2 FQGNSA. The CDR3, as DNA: TGTGCCAGCAGCTTAAGTACAGGGGCCCGAGCCTACGAGCAGTACTTC. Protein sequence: CASSLSTGARAYEQYF.

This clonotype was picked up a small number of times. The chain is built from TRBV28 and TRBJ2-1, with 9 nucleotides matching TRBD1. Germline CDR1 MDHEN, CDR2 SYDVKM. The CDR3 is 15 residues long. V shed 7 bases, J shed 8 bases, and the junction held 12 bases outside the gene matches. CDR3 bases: TGTGCCAGCACCTTCCCGGGACAGGGCATAGATGAGCAGTTCTTC. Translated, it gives CASTFPGQGIDEQFF. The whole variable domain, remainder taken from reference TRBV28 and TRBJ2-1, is DVKVTQSSRYLVKRTGEKVFLECVQDMDHENMFWYRQDPGLGLRLIYFSYDVKMKEKGDIPEGYSVSREKKERFSLILESASTNQTSMYLCASTFPGQGIDEQFFGPGTRLTVL.

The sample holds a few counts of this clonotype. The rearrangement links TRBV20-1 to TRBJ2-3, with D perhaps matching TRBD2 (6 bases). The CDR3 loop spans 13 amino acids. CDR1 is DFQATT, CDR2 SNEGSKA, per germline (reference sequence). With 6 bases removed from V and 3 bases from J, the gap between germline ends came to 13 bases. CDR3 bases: TGCAGTGCCCCGGTCCGGGGGACAGATACGCAGTATTTT. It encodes CSAPVRGTDTQYF.

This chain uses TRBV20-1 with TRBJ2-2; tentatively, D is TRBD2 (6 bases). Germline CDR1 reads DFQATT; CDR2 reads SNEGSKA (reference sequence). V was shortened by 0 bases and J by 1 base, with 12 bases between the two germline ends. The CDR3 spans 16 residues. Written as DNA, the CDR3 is TGCAGTGCTAGAGATCTACTCGGGGGGAACACCGGGGAGCTGTTTTTT. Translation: CSARDLLGGNTGELFF.

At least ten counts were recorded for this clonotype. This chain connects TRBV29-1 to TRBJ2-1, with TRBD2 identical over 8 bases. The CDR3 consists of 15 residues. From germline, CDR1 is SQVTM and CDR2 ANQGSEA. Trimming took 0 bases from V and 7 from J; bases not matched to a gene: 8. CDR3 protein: CSVEEIAGTYNEQFF. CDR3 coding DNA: TGCAGCGTTGAAGAAATAGCGGGGACTTATAATGAGCAGTTCTTC.

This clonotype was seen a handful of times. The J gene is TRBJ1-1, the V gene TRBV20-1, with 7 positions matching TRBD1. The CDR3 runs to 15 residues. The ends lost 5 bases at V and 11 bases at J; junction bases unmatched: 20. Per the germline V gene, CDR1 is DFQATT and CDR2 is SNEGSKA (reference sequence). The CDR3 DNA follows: TGCAGTGCTGAGGATGTACAGGGGCGACGAGGGAGGGCTTTCTTT. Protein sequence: CSAEDVQGRRGRAFF.

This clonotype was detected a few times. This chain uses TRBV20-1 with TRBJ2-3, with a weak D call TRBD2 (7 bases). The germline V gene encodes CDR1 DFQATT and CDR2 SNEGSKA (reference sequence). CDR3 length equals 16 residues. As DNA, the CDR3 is TGCAGAGGGACACTCAAAGCGGGGACAAGCACAGATACGCAGTATTTT. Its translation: CRGTLKAGTSTDTQYF.

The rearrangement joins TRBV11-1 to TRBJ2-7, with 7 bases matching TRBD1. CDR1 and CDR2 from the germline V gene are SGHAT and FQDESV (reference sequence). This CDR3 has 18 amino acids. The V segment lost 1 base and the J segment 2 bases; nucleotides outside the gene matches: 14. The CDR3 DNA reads TGTGCCAGCAGCTTAGGGGCCTCCGGGACAGAAAAGCCCTACGAGCAGTACTTC. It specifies CASSLGASGTEKPYEQYF. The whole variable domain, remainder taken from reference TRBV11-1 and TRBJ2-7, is EAEVAQSPRYKITEKSQAVAFWCDPISGHATLYWYRQILGQGPELLVQFQDESVVDDSQLPKDRFSAERLKGVDSTLKIQPAELGDSAMYLCASSLGASGTEKPYEQYFGPGTRLTVT.

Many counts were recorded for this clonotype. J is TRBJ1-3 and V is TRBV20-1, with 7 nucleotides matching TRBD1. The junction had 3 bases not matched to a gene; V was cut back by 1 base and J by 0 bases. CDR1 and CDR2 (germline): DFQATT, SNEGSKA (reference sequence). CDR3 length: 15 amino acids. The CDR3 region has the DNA TGCAGTGCTAGAGCACAGGGGAGCTCTGGAAACACCATATATTTT. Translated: CSARAQGSSGNTIYF.

The CDR3 reads CASTLGYGNTEAFF. The CDR3 region has the DNA TGTGCCAGCACCCTGGGCTACGGGAACACTGAAGCTTTCTTT. The chain recombines TRBV28 with TRBJ1-1, with D hard to call. The CDR3 totals 14 residues. Trimming cost V 7 bases and J 1 base, with 13 bases left between them. The germline V gene encodes CDR1 MDHEN and CDR2 SYDVKM.

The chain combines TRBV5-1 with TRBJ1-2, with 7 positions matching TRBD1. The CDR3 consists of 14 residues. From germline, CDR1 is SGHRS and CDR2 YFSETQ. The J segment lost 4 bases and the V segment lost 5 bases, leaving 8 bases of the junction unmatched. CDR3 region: CASREGQQFYGYTF. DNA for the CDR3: TGCGCCAGCAGGGAGGGACAGCAGTTCTATGGCTACACCTTC.

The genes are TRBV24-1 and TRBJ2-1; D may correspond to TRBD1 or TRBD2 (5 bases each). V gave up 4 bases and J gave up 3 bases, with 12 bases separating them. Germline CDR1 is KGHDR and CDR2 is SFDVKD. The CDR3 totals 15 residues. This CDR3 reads CATSEGVADYNEQFF. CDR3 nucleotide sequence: TGTGCCACCAGTGAGGGGGTGGCCGACTACAATGAGCAGTTCTTC.

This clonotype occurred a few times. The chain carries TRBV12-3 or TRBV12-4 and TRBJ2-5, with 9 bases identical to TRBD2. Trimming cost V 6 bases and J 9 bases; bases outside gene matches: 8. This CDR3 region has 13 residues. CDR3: CASRFSGGAPQYF. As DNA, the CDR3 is TGTGCCAGCAGATTTAGCGGGGGCGCTCCCCAGTACTTC.

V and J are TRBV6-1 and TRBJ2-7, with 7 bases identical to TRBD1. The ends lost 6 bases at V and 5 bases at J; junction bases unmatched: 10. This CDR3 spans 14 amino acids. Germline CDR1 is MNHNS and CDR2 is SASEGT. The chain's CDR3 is CASSLGGQGDEQYV. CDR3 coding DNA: TGTGCCAGCAGCCTGGGCGGGCAGGGGGACGAGCAGTACGTC.

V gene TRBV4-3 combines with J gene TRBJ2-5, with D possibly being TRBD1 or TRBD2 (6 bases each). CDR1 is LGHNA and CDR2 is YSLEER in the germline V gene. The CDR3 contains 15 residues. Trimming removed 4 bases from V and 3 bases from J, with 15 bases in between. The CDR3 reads CASSRRGGHEETQYF. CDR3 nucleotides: TGCGCCAGCAGCCGTCGAGGGGGGCACGAAGAGACCCAGTACTTC.

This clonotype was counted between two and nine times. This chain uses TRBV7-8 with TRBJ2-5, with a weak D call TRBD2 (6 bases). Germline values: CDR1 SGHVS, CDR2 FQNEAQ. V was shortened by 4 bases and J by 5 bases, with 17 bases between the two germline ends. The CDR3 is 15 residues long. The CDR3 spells CASSSAAGGHETQYF. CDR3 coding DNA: TGTGCCAGCAGCTCCGCGGCCGGGGGTCATGAGACCCAGTACTTC. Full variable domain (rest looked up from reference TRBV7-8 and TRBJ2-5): GAGVSQSPRYKVAKRGQDVALRCDPISGHVSLFWYQQALGQGPEFLTYFQNEAQLDKSGLPSDRFFAERPEGSVSTLKIQRTQQEDSAVYLCASSSAAGGHETQYFGPGTRLLVL.

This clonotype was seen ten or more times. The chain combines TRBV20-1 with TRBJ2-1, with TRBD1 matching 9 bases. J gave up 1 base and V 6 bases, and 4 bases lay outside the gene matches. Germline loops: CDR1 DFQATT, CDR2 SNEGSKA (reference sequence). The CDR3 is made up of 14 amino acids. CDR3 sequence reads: CSAWTGESYNEQFF. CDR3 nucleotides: TGCAGTGCCTGGACAGGGGAGTCCTACAATGAGCAGTTCTTC.

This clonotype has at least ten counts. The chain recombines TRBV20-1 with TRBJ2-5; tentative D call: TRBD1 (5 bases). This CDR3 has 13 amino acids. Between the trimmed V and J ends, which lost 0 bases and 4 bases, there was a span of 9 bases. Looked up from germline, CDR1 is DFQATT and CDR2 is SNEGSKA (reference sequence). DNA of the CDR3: TGCAGTGCTAGAGATGACAGTTCAGAGACCCAGTACTTC. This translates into CSARDDSSETQYF.